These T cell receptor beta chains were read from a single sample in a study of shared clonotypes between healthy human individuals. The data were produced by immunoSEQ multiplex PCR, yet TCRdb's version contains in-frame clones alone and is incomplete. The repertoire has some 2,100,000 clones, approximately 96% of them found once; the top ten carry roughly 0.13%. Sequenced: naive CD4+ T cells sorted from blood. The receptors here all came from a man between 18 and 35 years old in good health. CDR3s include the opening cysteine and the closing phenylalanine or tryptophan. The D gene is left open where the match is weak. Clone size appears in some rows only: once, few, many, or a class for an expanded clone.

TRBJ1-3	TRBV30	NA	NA	CAGGDPSGNTIYF	TGTGCAGGGGGGGATCCGTCTGGAAACACCATATATTTT
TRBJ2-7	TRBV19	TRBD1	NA	CASSPRDRRIGEVGYEQYF	TGTGCCAGTAGTCCCCGGGACAGACGGATAGGGGAAGTAGGCTACGAGCAGTACTTC
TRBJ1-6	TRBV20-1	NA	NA	CSASSNSPLHF	TGCAGTGCTAGCTCTAATTCACCCCTCCACTTT
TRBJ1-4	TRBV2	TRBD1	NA	CASSGQGGGFEKLFF	TGTGCCAGCAGTGGACAGGGAGGAGGTTTTGAAAAACTGTTTTTT
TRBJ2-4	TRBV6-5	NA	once	CASRSRTSIQYF	TGTGCCAGCAGGTCACGGACATCCATTCAGTACTTC
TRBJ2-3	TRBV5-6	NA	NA	CASSRVGRVTDTQYF	TGTGCCAGCAGTCGGGTTGGCAGAGTCACAGATACGCAGTATTTT
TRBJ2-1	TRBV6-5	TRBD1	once	CASSYRTGGEQFF	TGTGCCAGCAGTTACCGGACAGGGGGTGAGCAGTTCTTC
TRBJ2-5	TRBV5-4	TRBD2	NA	CASSKLAGGLEETQYF	TGTGCCAGCAGCAAGTTAGCGGGAGGGCTGGAGGAGACCCAGTACTTC
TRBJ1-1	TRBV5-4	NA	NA	CASSLERGWNTEAFF	TGTGCCAGCAGCTTGGAGCGGGGGTGGAACACTGAAGCTTTCTTT
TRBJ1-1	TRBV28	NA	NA	CASSLDVNTEAFF	TGTGCCAGCAGTTTAGATGTTAACACTGAAGCTTTCTTT
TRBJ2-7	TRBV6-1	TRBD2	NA	CASSEVGGRTGEQYF	TGTGCCAGCAGTGAAGTTGGCGGGAGAACCGGCGAGCAGTACTTC
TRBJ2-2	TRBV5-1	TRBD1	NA	CASSLVGGNTGELFF	TGCGCCAGCAGCTTGGTAGGGGGCAACACCGGGGAGCTGTTTTTT
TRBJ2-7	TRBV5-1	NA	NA	CASSYAPSGTYEQYF	TGCGCCAGCAGCTACGCCCCTTCGGGGACCTACGAGCAGTACTTC
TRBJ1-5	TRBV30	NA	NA	CAWKANTGYSNQPQHF	TGTGCCTGGAAAGCAAACACAGGGTATAGCAATCAGCCCCAGCATTTT
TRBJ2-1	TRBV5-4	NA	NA	CASSLDQWGYNEQFF	TGTGCCAGCAGCTTGGACCAGTGGGGCTACAATGAGCAGTTCTTC
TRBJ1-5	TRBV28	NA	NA	CASNPQETHNQPQHF	TGTGCCAGCAACCCTCAGGAGACCCACAATCAGCCCCAGCATTTT
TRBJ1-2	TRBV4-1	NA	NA	CASSQGRAYGYTF	TGCGCCAGCAGCCAAGGCAGGGCCTATGGCTACACCTTC
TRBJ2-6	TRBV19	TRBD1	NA	CASSSSDRAGVLTF	TGTGCCAGTAGTTCGTCGGACAGGGCTGGGGTCCTGACTTTC
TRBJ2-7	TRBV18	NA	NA	CASSSTGDQQYF	TGTGCCAGCTCGTCAACTGGGGACCAGCAGTACTTC
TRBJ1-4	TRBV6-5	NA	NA	CASSYGVATNEKLFF	TGTGCCAGCAGTTACGGGGTTGCAACTAATGAAAAACTGTTTTTT
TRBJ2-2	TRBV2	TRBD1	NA	CASSPGQGGNGELFF	TGTGCCAGCAGTCCGGGACAGGGGGGGAACGGGGAGCTGTTTTTT
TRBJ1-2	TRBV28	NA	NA	CASSLLGGSYGYTF	TGTGCCAGCAGTTTGCTGGGCGGAAGCTATGGCTACACCTTC
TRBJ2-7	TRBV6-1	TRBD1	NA	CASSEERQGAYEQYF	TGTGCCAGCAGTGAAGAGAGACAGGGGGCTTACGAGCAGTACTTC
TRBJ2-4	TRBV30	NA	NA	CAWRRRGGSKNIQYF	TGTGCCTGGAGGCGGCGGGGTGGTTCCAAAAACATTCAGTACTTC
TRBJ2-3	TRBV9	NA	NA	CASRKSLGSTDTQYF	TGTGCCAGCAGGAAATCACTAGGCAGCACAGATACGCAGTATTTT